The next 13 T cell receptor beta chains were all read from a single sample in a study of cytomegalovirus exposure and HLA in healthy donors. Primers for the PCR totalled 60 Vbeta and 13 Jbeta. Produced via immunoSEQ multiplex PCR; TCRdb's table is partial and in-frame only. The sample records approximately 170,000 clones, about 69% being singletons. Specimen: PBMCs. The receptors originated from a man under 40 in good health and CMV-seropositive.

The chain joins TRBV5-1 to TRBJ2-3; D may be TRBD2 (7 bases). Between the trimmed V and J ends, which lost 2 bases and 1 base, there was a span of 11 bases. Germline V gene data show CDR1 as SGHRS and CDR2 as YFSETQ. This CDR3 spans 15 amino acids. CDR3 in amino acids: CASSLQGGGTDTQYF. The CDR3, as DNA: TGCGCCAGCAGCTTACAGGGAGGGGGCACAGATACGCAGTATTTT.

This clone has just a few counts. V is TRBV7-6 and J is TRBJ2-3; TRBD2 aligns across 10 bases. The CDR3 contains 17 residues. V was clipped by 4 bases and J by 1 base; unmatched bases: 8. Per the germline V gene, CDR1 is SGHVS and CDR2 is FNYEAQ. This chain's CDR3 is CASSSSGGAWRTDTQYF. The CDR3 DNA follows: TGTGCCAGCAGCTCCAGCGGGGGGGCCTGGCGCACAGATACGCAGTATTTT.

The chain employs TRBV13 and TRBJ2-7, with TRBD2 matching 7 bases. Trimming cost V 4 bases and J 6 bases; bases outside gene matches: 3. There are 12 residues in the CDR3. Germline lookup yields CDR1 PRHDT and CDR2 FYEKMQ (reference sequence). The CDR3 here is CASSSGGGEQYF. The CDR3 DNA reads as TGTGCCAGCAGCTCTGGGGGGGGCGAGCAGTACTTC. The entire variable domain, with the rest obtained from reference TRBV13 and TRBJ2-7, is as follows: AAGVIQSPRHLIKEKRETATLKCYPIPRHDTVYWYQQGPGQDPQFLISFYEKMQSDKGSIPDRFSAQQFSDYHSELNMSSLELGDSALYFCASSSGGGEQYFGPGTRLTVT.

The chain combines TRBV10-3 with TRBJ2-5; 8 positions match TRBD1. CDR1 and CDR2 from the germline V gene are ENHRY and SYGVKD. This CDR3 contains 17 residues. V was pared by 2 bases and J by 1 base, with 9 bases of the junction left unmatched. In nucleotides, the CDR3 is TGTGCCATCAGTGAGCCAAGACAGGGGACTCTCCAAGAGACCCAGTACTTC. This encodes CAISEPRQGTLQETQYF.

The V call is TRBV7-9, the J call TRBJ2-5; D perhaps matches TRBD1 (5 bases). Per the germline V gene, CDR1 is SEHNR and CDR2 is FQNEAQ (reference sequence). The CDR3 has 14 residues. Trimming took off 6 bases at V and 7 bases at J, with 18 bases between the two ends. The CDR3 DNA reads TGTGCCAGCAGTTACGAAGGGGCTCGAGGGACCCAGTACTTC. It specifies CASSYEGARGTQYF. Full variable domain (rest looked up from reference TRBV7-9 and TRBJ2-5): DTGVSQNPRHKITKRGQNVTFRCDPISEHNRLYWYRQTLGQGPEFLTYFQNEAQLEKSRLLSDRFSAERPKGSFSTLEIQRTEQGDSAMYLCASSYEGARGTQYFGPGTRLLVL.

The V and J genes are TRBV30 and TRBJ2-3; possibly TRBD2 for D (6 bases). V was clipped by 2 bases and J by 4 bases, with 13 bases between them. The germline CDR1 and CDR2 sequences are GTSNPN and SVGIG (reference sequence). CDR3 size: 14 residues. This chain's CDR3 is CAWSRGTAADTQYF. DNA for the CDR3: TGTGCCTGGAGTCGGGGGACGGCGGCAGATACGCAGTATTTT.

The CDR3 DNA reads as TGTGCCAGCAGTGAAGGCGGCAGCAGAAATCAGCCCCAGCATTTT. Its translation is CASSEGGSRNQPQHF. This rearrangement joins TRBV6-1 to TRBJ1-5; D remains ambiguous. The V gene's germline CDR1 is MNHNS and CDR2 SASEGT. The V end was cut by 1 base, the J end by 4 bases, with 11 bases between. The CDR3 is made up of 15 amino acids.

The chain combines TRBV5-5 with TRBJ1-5; 8 nucleotides align to TRBD1. The CDR3 is 15 residues long. J lost 3 bases, V lost 5 bases, and 7 bases had no gene match. Per germline, CDR1 SGHKS and CDR2 YYEKEE (reference sequence). The DNA for the CDR3 is TGTGCCAGCAGATCCGGGACAGGTTTCAATCAGCCCCAGCATTTT. Its translation is CASRSGTGFNQPQHF.

V and J are TRBV5-1 and TRBJ2-7, with D possibly being TRBD1 (6 bases). The CDR3 has 14 amino acids. V lost 4 bases, J lost 0 bases, and 11 bases lay in between. Germline values: CDR1 SGHRS, CDR2 YFSETQ. Written as DNA, the CDR3 is TGCGCCAGCAGCGGAAGGGGGAGCTCCTACGAGCAGTACTTC. Protein sequence: CASSGRGSSYEQYF.

The chain links TRBV7-9 to TRBJ1-2, with TRBD1 matching over 9 bases. This CDR3 is built from 15 residues. Trimming took 2 bases from V and 7 from J; bases not matched to a gene: 8. From germline, CDR1 is SEHNR and CDR2 FQNEAQ (reference sequence). For the CDR3, the DNA is TGTGCCAGCAGCTTATCTGAGACAGGGGGTCTTGGCTACACCTTC. Protein product: CASSLSETGGLGYTF.

J is TRBJ1-4 and V is TRBV7-9; D is unresolved. The CDR3 runs to 14 residues. The ends were cut back, 4 bases at V and 8 bases at J, with 14 bases in the middle. The germline V gene has CDR1 SEHNR and CDR2 FQNEAQ (reference sequence). As DNA, the CDR3 is TGTGCCAGCAGCTATTCGGGGTCGAAGGAAAAACTGTTTTTT. Protein sequence: CASSYSGSKEKLFF.

V and J are TRBV5-6 and TRBJ2-1, with D possibly being TRBD2 (7 bases). The germline V gene has CDR1 SGHDT and CDR2 YYEEEE. CDR3 length: 16 amino acids. The V and J ends lost 4 bases and 4 bases respectively, with 18 bases between them. The chain's CDR3 is CASSLGGGSRYNEQFF. The CDR3 nucleotides are TGTGCCAGCAGCCTGGGGGGCGGGAGCCGATACAATGAGCAGTTCTTC.

This sequence joins TRBV6-6 and TRBJ1-5; the match to TRBD1 covers 7 bases. The CDR3 runs 16 residues. V was clipped by 5 bases and J by 3 bases; unmatched bases: 10. In germline, CDR1 is MNHNY, CDR2 SVGAGI (reference sequence). The CDR3 here is CASSNYRTGYNQPQHF. The CDR3 DNA is TGTGCCAGCAGTAATTACAGGACAGGTTACAATCAGCCCCAGCATTTT.